A selection of T cell receptor beta chains follows, all from one sample in a study of T cells after posttransplantation cyclophosphamide. Profiling relied on immunoSEQ multiplex PCR, and the TCRdb table lists in-frame clones only, not all of them. The sample shows fewer than 45,000 clones, roughly 73% of them seen only once. The material sequenced was CD4+ T cells sorted from blood, taken approximately 1,900 days after a stem cell transplant with posttransplant cyclophosphamide. These receptors were collected from a female patient in her forties who received an allogeneic stem cell transplant from a related donor, was CMV-positive, and had no GVHD. These T cells may partly come from the graft donor. Both conserved end residues are part of each CDR3. Fields, in order: CDR3 protein, clone size, V gene. Size values are once, few and many counts, or a class for expanded clones, and some rows have none.

CDR3 protein: CASSLGTGPEYNEQFF
clone size: NA
V gene: TRBV11-3

CDR3 protein: CASSTRQETPYNEQFF
clone size: once
V gene: TRBV11-1

CDR3 protein: CASSEGQAYSNQPQHF
clone size: NA
V gene: TRBV7-2

CDR3 protein: CSVTKRRSTGEQYF
clone size: NA
V gene: TRBV29-1

CDR3 protein: CASSNRHEQFF
clone size: NA
V gene: TRBV9

CDR3 protein: CASSANLAGSYEQYF
clone size: few
V gene: TRBV6-1

CDR3 protein: CASSYSAGFRTDTQYF
clone size: NA
V gene: TRBV6-5

CDR3 protein: CASSPRMGGENIQYF
clone size: NA
V gene: TRBV7-9

CDR3 protein: CASSIGGRGFQETQYF
clone size: NA
V gene: TRBV19

CDR3 protein: CATSRRNTEAFF
clone size: NA
V gene: TRBV15

CDR3 protein: CASSYGLGSTDTQYF
clone size: NA
V gene: TRBV7-9

CDR3 protein: CASSPGQGWGEAYEQYF
clone size: NA
V gene: TRBV7-2

CDR3 protein: CASSYRDSIIDEQYF
clone size: NA
V gene: TRBV7-6

CDR3 protein: CASSALQYNEQFF
clone size: NA
V gene: TRBV9

CDR3 protein: CATSLVGTGVLDTQYF
clone size: NA
V gene: TRBV15

CDR3 protein: CASSLGQSSYEQYF
clone size: NA
V gene: TRBV5-1

CDR3 protein: CASRQMTGIGELFF
clone size: NA
V gene: TRBV5-1

CDR3 protein: CASSSTGTGSYSPLHF
clone size: NA
V gene: TRBV7-2

CDR3 protein: CASSYGTGLTYEQYF
clone size: NA
V gene: TRBV5-1

CDR3 protein: CASSLFDSPSYTF
clone size: NA
V gene: TRBV5-6

CDR3 protein: CASSFRGDRGRTDTQYF
clone size: NA
V gene: TRBV5-1

CDR3 protein: CASSRRPGQGAGTDTQYF
clone size: NA
V gene: TRBV11-2

CDR3 protein: CASSLRGGDTQYF
clone size: NA
V gene: TRBV5-1

CDR3 protein: CASSLGTRDRILNYGYTF
clone size: once
V gene: TRBV5-6